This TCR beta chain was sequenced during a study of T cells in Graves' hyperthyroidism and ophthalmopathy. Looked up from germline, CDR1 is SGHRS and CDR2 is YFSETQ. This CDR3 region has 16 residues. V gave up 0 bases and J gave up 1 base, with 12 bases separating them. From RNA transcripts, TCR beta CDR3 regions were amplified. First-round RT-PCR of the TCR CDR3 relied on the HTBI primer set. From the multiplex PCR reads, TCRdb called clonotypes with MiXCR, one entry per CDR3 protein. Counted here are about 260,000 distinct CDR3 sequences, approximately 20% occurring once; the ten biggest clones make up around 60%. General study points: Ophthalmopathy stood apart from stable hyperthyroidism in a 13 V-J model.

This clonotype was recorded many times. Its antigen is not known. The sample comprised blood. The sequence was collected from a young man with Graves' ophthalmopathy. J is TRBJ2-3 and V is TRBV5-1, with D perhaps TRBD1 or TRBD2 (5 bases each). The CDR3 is CASSLARGTGTDTQYF. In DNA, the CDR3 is TGCGCCAGCAGCTTGGCCAGAGGGACCGGCACAGATACGCAGTATTTT.